The present entry profiles one T cell receptor (beta chain) with its context. Its antigen specificity is not known. No quality values exist for individual bases; no much larger clone is one base distant. Naive and memory CD4+ T cells were separated from cryopreserved PBMCs by CD4 enrichment followed by EasySep naive CD4+ T cell enrichment. PBMCs were isolated from leukapheresis product or whole blood by Ficoll-Paque PLUS gradient centrifugation. PBMCs were either cryopreserved at -140°C or used fresh in the expansion assay. The QIAamp Micro DNA Kit was used to extract genomic DNA from the CD4+ T cells. Including the terminal cysteine and phenylalanine, the CDR3 comprises 15 residues. Just CDR3 DNA is preserved here, 45 bases in frame from base 1. CDR1 and CDR2 were assigned from the germline V gene as SGHVS and FQNEAQ. Unmatched junction bases come to 6, with V trimmed by 5 bases and J by 5 bases. This entry belongs to a study of CD4 T cells in relation to SARS-CoV-2 and coronaviruses (dated by TCRdb to the early 2020s). General notes on the study: Across all 12 patients in the convalescent cohort, the median age was roughly 38 years, with a range of 21 to 72 years. Of the 12 convalescent patients, 8 were male and 4 were female, and two of the subjects were Hispanic. Shared crossreactive spike epitopes were mapped to their HLA restriction using patient-derived lymphoblastoid cell lines. At the level of individual TCR clonotypes, the study measured memory CD4+ T cell crossreactivity between SARS-CoV-2 spike protein and common cold coronavirus spike proteins. The Adaptive Biotechnologies TCR-sequencing kit was used to sequence samples from a few pre-COVID donors and the naive versus memory experiments, while other data came from Illumina-based sequencing. Expansion assays from other donors in the study were sequenced with a different, Illumina-based TCR-beta assay.

DNA from uncultured naive and memory CD4+ T cells underwent immunoSEQ TCR-beta sequencing at deep resolution. As for the original processing: Preprocessing removed nonproductive sequences and CDR3s not starting with C, not ending with F or W, or shorter than 7 amino acids. Cultured and uncultured naive and memory CD4+ repertoires were searched for previously identified spike- and CEF-reactive CDR3s. After three terminal residues were trimmed from each end, CDR3 homology was quantified as pairwise Levenshtein distance using the stringdist R package. TCRdb carries this immuneACCESS record with in-frame sequences only. Its versions omit some clonotypes, under half of them owing to an unresolved V gene in the studies checked, with the rest unexplained. The V and J calls and clone size were taken over from that table, and D and trimming were inferred from the DNA. This sample comprises some 60,000 clones, 92% of them detected only once. About 0.4% of the sample goes to the ten largest clones.

General findings and caveats noted by the study authors: Crossreactivity analysis centred on spike protein, so crossreactivity against other viral proteins was not assessed. Memory CD4+ clonotypes crossrecognizing SARS-CoV-2 and at least one common cold coronavirus spike were found in 50% to 80% of donors. Small numbers of patients and of tested TCRs limited the study. Compared with monoreactive clones, crossreactive clones had significantly weaker SARS-CoV-2-driven expansion, a result consistent with antigenic imprinting. No donor contributed both pre-pandemic and post-infection samples, which limited tracing the source of pre-existing responses. Naive versus memory sequencing indicated that memory recall responses, rather than primary responses primed during culture, are detected by the assay.

The sample comprised naive CD4+ T cells from PBMCs. This specimen's cell subset or site label, interpreted: naive CD4+ T cells isolated by negative enrichment. This receptor was identified in an adult with COVID-19. This chain joins TRBV7-8 to TRBJ2-5; TRBD2 aligns with 12 central bases. The CDR3 sequence is CASSVTSGSWETQYF. The base sequence is TGTGCCAGCAGCGTGACTAGCGGGAGTTGGGAGACCCAGTACTTC.